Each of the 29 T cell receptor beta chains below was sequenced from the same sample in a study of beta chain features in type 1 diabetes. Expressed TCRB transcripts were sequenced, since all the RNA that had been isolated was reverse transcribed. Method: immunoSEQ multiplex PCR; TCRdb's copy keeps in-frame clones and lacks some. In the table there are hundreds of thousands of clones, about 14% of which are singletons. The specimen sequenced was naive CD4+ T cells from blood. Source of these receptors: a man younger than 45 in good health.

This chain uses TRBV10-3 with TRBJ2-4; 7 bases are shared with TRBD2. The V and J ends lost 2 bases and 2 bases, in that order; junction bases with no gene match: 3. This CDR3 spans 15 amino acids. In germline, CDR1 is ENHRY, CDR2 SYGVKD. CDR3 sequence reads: CAISEELATKNIQYF. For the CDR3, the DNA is TGTGCCATCAGTGAGGAACTAGCGACCAAAAACATTCAGTACTTC.

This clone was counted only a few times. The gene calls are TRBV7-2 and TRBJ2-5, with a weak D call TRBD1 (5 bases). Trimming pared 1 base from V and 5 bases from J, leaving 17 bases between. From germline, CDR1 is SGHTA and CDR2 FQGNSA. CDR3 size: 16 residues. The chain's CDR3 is CASSLVMHRPGETQYF. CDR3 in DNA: TGTGCCAGCAGCTTAGTAATGCACAGGCCAGGGGAGACCCAGTACTTC.

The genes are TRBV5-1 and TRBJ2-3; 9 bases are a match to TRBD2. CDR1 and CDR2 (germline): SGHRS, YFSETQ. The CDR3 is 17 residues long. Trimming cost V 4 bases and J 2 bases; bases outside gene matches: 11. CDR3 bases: TGCGCCAGCAGCAGCGAGTCTCTAGCGGGGCACACAGATACGCAGTATTTT. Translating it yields CASSSESLAGHTDTQYF.

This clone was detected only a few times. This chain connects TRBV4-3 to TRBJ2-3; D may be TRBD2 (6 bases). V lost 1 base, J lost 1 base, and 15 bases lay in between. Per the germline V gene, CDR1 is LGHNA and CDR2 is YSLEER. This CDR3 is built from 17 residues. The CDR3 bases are TGCGCCAGCAGCCAAGCCTCTACGGGAGTGGGCACAGATACGCAGTATTTT. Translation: CASSQASTGVGTDTQYF.

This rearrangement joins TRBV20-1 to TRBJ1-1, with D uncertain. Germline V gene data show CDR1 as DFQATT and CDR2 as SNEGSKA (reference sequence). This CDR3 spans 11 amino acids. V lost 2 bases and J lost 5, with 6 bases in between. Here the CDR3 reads CSARSRTEAFF. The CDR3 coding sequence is TGCAGTGCTAGAAGCAGGACTGAAGCTTTCTTT.

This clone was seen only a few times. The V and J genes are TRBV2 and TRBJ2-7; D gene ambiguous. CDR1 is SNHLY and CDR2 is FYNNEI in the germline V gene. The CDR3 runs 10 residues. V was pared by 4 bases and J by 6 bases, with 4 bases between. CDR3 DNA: TGTGCCAGCAGTGTAGGCGAGCAGTACGTC. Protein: CASSVGEQYV.

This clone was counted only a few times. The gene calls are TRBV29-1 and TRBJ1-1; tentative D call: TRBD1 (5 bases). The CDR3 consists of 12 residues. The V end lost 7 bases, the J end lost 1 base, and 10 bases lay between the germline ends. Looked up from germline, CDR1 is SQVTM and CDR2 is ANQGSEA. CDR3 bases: TGCAGCGGATCCGGGGCGAACACTGAAGCTTTCTTT. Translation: CSGSGANTEAFF.

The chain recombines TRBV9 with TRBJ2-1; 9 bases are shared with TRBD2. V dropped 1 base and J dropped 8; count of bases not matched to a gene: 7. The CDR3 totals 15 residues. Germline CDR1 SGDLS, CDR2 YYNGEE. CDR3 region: CASSVLLAGVDEQFF. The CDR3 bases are TGTGCCAGCAGCGTACTATTAGCGGGAGTGGATGAGCAGTTCTTC.

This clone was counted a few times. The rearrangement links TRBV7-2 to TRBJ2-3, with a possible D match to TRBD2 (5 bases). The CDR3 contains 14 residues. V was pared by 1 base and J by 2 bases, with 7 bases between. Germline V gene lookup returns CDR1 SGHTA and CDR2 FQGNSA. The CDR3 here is CASSLGDYTDTQYF. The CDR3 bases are TGTGCCAGCAGCTTAGGTGACTACACAGATACGCAGTATTTT.

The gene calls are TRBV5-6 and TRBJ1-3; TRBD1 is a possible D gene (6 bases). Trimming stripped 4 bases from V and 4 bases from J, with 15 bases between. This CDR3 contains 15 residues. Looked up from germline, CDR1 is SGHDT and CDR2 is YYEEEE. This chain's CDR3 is CASSGPGVGGNTIYF. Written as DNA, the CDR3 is TGTGCCAGCAGCGGGCCAGGGGTAGGAGGAAACACCATATATTTT.

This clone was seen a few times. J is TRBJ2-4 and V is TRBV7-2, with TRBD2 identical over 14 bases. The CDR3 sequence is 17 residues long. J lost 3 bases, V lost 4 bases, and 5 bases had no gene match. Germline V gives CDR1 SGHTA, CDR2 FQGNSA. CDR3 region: CASSSGGLAGGKNIQYF. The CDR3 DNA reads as TGTGCCAGCAGCTCGGGCGGACTAGCGGGAGGCAAAAACATTCAGTACTTC.

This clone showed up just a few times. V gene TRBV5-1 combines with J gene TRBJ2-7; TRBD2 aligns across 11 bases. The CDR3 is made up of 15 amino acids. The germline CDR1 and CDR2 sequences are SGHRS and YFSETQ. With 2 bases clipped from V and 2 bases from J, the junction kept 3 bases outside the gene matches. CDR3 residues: CASSLGTSGAYEQYV. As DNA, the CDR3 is TGCGCCAGCAGCTTAGGGACTAGCGGAGCCTACGAGCAGTACGTC.

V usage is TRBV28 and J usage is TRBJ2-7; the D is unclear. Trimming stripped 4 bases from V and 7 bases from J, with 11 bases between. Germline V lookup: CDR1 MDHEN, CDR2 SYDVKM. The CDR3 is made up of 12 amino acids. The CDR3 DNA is TGTGCCAGCAGTTCGACAAGGCAAGAGCAGTACGTC. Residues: CASSSTRQEQYV.

The CDR3 sequence is CATTQGVEETQYF. In DNA, the CDR3 is TGTGCCACCACTCAGGGCGTAGAAGAGACCCAGTACTTC. The chain couples TRBV10-3 to TRBJ2-5; perhaps TRBD1 as D (5 bases). Trimming left V 10 bases short and J 3 bases short, with 15 bases between. The CDR3 has 13 residues. CDR1 and CDR2 (germline): ENHRY, SYGVKD.

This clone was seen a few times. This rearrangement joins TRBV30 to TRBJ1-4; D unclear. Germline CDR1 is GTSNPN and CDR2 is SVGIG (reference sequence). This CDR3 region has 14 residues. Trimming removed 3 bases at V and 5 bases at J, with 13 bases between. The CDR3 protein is CAWRKDQLNEKLFF. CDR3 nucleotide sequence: TGTGCCTGGAGAAAAGACCAGCTAAATGAAAAACTGTTTTTT. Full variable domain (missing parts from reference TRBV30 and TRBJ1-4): SQTIHQWPATLVQPVGSPLSLECTVEGTSNPNLYWYRQAAGRGLQLLFYSVGIGQISSEVPQNLSASRPQDRQFILSSKKLLLSDSGFYLCAWRKDQLNEKLFFGSGTQLSVL.

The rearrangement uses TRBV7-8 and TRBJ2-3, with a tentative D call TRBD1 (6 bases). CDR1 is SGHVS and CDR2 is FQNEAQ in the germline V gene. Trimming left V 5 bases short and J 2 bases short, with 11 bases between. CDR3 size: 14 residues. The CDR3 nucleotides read TGTGCCAGCAGCCCGCGACAGGTCACAGATACGCAGTATTTT. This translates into CASSPRQVTDTQYF.

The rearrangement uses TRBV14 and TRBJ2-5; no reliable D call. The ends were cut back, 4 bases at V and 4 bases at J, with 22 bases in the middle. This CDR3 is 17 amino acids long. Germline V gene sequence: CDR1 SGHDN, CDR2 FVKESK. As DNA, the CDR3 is TGTGCCAGCAGCCGGAGAGAGCCCTATGGACCCTCAGAGACCCAGTACTTC. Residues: CASSRREPYGPSETQYF.

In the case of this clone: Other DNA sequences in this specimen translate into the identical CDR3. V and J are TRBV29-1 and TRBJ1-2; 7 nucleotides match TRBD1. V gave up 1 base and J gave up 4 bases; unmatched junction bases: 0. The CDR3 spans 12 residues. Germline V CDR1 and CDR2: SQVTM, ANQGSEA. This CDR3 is CSVEGQGYGYTF. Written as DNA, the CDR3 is TGCAGCGTTGAAGGACAGGGCTATGGCTACACCTTC.

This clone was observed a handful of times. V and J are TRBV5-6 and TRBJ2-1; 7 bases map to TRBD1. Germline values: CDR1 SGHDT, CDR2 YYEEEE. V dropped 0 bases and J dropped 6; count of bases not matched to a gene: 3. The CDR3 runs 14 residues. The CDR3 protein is CASSLGYRGNEQFF. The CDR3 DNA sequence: TGTGCCAGCAGCTTGGGTTACAGGGGCAATGAGCAGTTCTTC.

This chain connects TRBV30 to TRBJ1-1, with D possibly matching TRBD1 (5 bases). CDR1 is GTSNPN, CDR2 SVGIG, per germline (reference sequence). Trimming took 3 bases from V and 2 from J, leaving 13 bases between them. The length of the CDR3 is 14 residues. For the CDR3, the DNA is TGTGCCTGGAGCGGACACATCCCCAACACTGAAGCTTTCTTT. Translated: CAWSGHIPNTEAFF.

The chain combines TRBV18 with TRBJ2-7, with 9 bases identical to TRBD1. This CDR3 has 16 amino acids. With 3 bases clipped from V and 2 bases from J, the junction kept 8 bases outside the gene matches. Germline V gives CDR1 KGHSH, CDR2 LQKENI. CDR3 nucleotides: TGTGCCAGCTCACCCGGCCCCGGGACAGGGACCTACGAGCAGTACTTC. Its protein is CASSPGPGTGTYEQYF.

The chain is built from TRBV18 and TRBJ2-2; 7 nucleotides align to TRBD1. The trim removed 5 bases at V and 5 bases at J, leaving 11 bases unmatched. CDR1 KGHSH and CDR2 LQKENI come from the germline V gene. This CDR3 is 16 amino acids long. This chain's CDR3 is CASSSLSGTETGELFF. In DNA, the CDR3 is TGTGCCAGCTCATCTCTCTCCGGGACAGAAACCGGGGAGCTGTTTTTT.

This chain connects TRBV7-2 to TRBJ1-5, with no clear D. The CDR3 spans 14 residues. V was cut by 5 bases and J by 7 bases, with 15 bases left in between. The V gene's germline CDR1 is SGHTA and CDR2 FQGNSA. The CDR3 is CASSLSAIFQPQHF. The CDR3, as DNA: TGTGCCAGCAGCCTCTCTGCCATCTTCCAGCCCCAGCATTTT.

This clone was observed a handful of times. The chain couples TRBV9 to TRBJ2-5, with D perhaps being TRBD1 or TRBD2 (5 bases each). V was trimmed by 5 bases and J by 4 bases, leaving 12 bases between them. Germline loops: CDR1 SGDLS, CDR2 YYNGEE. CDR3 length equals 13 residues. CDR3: CASSPGPTETQYF. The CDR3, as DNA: TGTGCCAGCAGTCCGGGGCCGACAGAGACCCAGTACTTC.

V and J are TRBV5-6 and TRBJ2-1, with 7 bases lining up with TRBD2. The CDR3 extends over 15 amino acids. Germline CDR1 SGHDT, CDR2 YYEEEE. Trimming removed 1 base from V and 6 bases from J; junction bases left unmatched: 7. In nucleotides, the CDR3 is TGTGCCAGCAGCTTGCGCAGCGGGATTGGCAATGAGCAGTTCTTC. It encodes CASSLRSGIGNEQFF.

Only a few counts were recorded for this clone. CDR3 loop: CASSYSSSNNEKLFF. The CDR3 bases are TGTGCCAGCAGTTACTCGAGCAGTAATAATGAAAAACTGTTTTTT. V is TRBV6-6 and J is TRBJ1-4; D not certain. The CDR3 extends over 15 amino acids. Per the germline V gene, CDR1 is MNHNY and CDR2 is SVGAGI (reference sequence). Trimming took off 0 bases at V and 4 bases at J, with 9 bases between the two ends.

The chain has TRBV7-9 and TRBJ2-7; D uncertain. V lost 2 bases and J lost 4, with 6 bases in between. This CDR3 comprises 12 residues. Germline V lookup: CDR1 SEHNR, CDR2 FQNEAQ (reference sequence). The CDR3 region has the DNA TGTGCCAGCAGCTTAAGGAGTTACGAGCAGTACTTC. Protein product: CASSLRSYEQYF.

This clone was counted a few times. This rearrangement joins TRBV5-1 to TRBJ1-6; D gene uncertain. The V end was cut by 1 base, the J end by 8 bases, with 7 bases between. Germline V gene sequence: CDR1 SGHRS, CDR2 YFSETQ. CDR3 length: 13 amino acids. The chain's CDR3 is CASSLSGDSPLHF. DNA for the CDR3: TGCGCCAGCAGCTTGTCTGGGGATTCACCCCTCCACTTT.

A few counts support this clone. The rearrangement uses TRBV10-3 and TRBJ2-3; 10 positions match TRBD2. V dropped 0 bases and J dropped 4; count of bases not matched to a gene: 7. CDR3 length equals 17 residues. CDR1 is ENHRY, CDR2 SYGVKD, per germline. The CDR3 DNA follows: TGTGCCATCAGTGAGTCAAGCGGGAGGGTCGTCCCAGATACGCAGTATTTT. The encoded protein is CAISESSGRVVPDTQYF.